The 26 T cell receptor beta chains below all came from one sample that was sequenced in a study of human T cells and chemical hapten exposure. MiXCR was run by TCRdb on the 5' RACE reads, yielding one entry per CDR3 protein. The table lists 80,000 or so distinct CDR3 sequences, more than 15% of them singletons. Whole blood that had not been fractionated was the source of extracted total RNA. The receptors stem from a female donor in good health.

This clonotype has a count of ten or more. This chain joins TRBV28 and TRBJ2-3; TRBD2 might be the D (7 bases). V was pared by 4 bases and J by 2 bases, with 16 bases between. The CDR3 contains 16 residues. Germline CDR1 reads MDHEN; CDR2 reads SYDVKM. The CDR3 loop is CASSSLIGGPTDTQYF. The CDR3, as DNA: TGTGCCAGCAGTTCACTCATCGGGGGGCCCACAGATACGCAGTATTTT.

This clonotype appeared a single time. The chain links TRBV27 to TRBJ1-1; a weak D match, TRBD1 (6 bases). The germline CDR1 and CDR2 sequences are MNHEY and SMNVEV (reference sequence). This CDR3 spans 14 amino acids. V lost 2 bases to trimming and J lost 1 base, with 8 bases between them. The CDR3 DNA sequence: TGTGCCAGCAGTTTAAGAGGGGGGAACACTGAAGCTTTCTTT. Protein product: CASSLRGGNTEAFF.

This clonotype was picked up many times. V and J are TRBV18 and TRBJ1-2; TRBD1 matches at 12 bases. Germline CDR1 is KGHSH and CDR2 is LQKENI. The CDR3 covers 19 residues. V lost 3 bases and J lost 7; bases outside the gene matches: 18. The CDR3 sequence: CASSPPLARDRGPERGYTF. The CDR3 nucleotides are TGTGCCAGCTCACCTCCTTTAGCCCGGGACAGGGGGCCAGAGCGTGGCTACACCTTC. Together with reference TRBV18 and TRBJ1-2, the CDR3 gives the full variable domain: NAGVMQNPRHLVRRRGQEARLRCSPMKGHSHVYWYRQLPEEGLKFMVYLQKENIIDESGMPKERFSAEFPKEGPSILRIQQVVRGDSAAYFCASSPPLARDRGPERGYTFGSGTRLTVV.

The chain carries TRBV2 and TRBJ2-3; D is unresolved. V was clipped by 1 base and J by 9 bases, with 5 bases between them. The CDR3 covers 11 residues. Germline values: CDR1 SNHLY, CDR2 FYNNEI. The chain's CDR3 is CASSEEVTQYF. CDR3 bases: TGTGCCAGCAGTGAAGAAGTAACGCAGTATTTT.

This clonotype showed up just a few times. J is TRBJ2-5 and V is TRBV12-3 or TRBV12-4, with 9 bases identical to TRBD2. V dropped 4 bases and J dropped 11; count of bases not matched to a gene: 14. This CDR3 has 15 residues. CDR3 amino acids: CASSSLAGVNHKQYF. DNA for the CDR3: TGTGCCAGCAGTTCGTTAGCGGGAGTAAACCACAAGCAGTACTTC.

This clonotype was recorded many times. The chain links TRBV27 to TRBJ1-5, with a weak D call TRBD1 (6 bases). CDR1 and CDR2 (germline): MNHEY, SMNVEV (reference sequence). V gave up 6 bases and J gave up 6 bases, with 12 bases separating them. The CDR3 length is 13 residues. The CDR3 DNA sequence: TGTGCCAGCAGCCCCGACAGGATTCAGCCCCAGCATTTT. It encodes CASSPDRIQPQHF.

Many counts were recorded for this clonotype. The chain links TRBV20-1 to TRBJ1-4; D might be TRBD1 (5 bases). This CDR3 is 15 amino acids long. Trimming removed 0 bases from V and 2 bases from J, with 10 bases in between. Germline assignment: CDR1 DFQATT and CDR2 SNEGSKA (reference sequence). Written as DNA, the CDR3 is TGCAGTGCTAGAGATTTCCAGGGCACTAATGAAAAACTGTTTTTT. It is translated as CSARDFQGTNEKLFF.

This clonotype has only a few counts. V is TRBV7-9 and J is TRBJ2-5, with D unresolved. Germline CDR1 SEHNR, CDR2 FQNEAQ (reference sequence). The germline V and J ends were trimmed by 2 bases and 5 bases, with 6 bases remaining between them. This CDR3 contains 12 residues. The CDR3 here is CASSLRVETQYF. The CDR3 DNA follows: TGTGCCAGCAGCTTACGGGTCGAGACCCAGTACTTC.

This clonotype came up many times. The CDR3 sequence: CASSPSGDTGELFF. For the CDR3, the DNA is TGTGCCAGCAGTCCCTCGGGGGACACCGGGGAGCTGTTTTTT. The V call is TRBV6-4, the J call TRBJ2-2, with TRBD2 as a possible D gene (6 bases). This CDR3 has 14 amino acids. V was pared by 5 bases and J by 3 bases, with 10 bases between. Germline CDR1 and CDR2: MRHNA and SNTAGT.

The J gene is TRBJ1-1, the V gene TRBV7-8, with D possibly being TRBD1 (5 bases). The CDR3 contains 14 residues. V was shortened by 1 base and J by 3 bases, with 9 bases between the two germline ends. Germline V lookup: CDR1 SGHVS, CDR2 FQNEAQ. CDR3 sequence: CASSLGDEDTEAFF. CDR3 coding DNA: TGTGCCAGCAGCTTAGGGGACGAGGACACTGAAGCTTTCTTT.

The gene calls are TRBV3-1 and TRBJ2-7; D perhaps matches TRBD2 (5 bases). Germline V lookup: CDR1 LGHDT, CDR2 YNNKEL (reference sequence). V was shortened by 5 bases and J by 2 bases, with 13 bases between the two germline ends. The CDR3 spans 14 residues. The CDR3 region is CASSLEDGAYEQYF. CDR3 bases: TGTGCCAGCAGCTTAGAGGACGGGGCCTACGAGCAGTACTTC.

This sequence joins TRBV19 and TRBJ2-2, with a tentative D call TRBD1 (6 bases). CDR1 is LNHDA and CDR2 is SQIVND in the germline V gene (reference sequence). Trimming shortened V by 4 bases and J by 4 bases, and 19 bases separated the two germline ends. The CDR3 has 17 residues. The CDR3 spells CASSRQELTLRTGELFF. The CDR3 nucleotides are TGTGCCAGTAGTAGACAGGAACTAACTTTACGCACCGGGGAGCTGTTTTTT. Full variable domain (missing parts from reference TRBV19 and TRBJ2-2): DGGITQSPKYLFRKEGQNVTLSCEQNLNHDAMYWYRQDPGQGLRLIYYSQIVNDFQKGDIAEGYSVSREKKESFPLTVTSAQKNPTAFYLCASSRQELTLRTGELFFGEGSRLTVL.

This clonotype came up many times. This rearrangement joins TRBV7-8 to TRBJ1-4, with D tentatively TRBD1 (5 bases). The CDR3 length is 15 residues. The germline gives CDR1 SGHVS, CDR2 FQNEAQ. V shed 2 bases and J shed 2 bases, with 9 bases lying between them. CDR3 amino acids: CASSLKGTTNEKLFF. CDR3 DNA: TGTGCCAGCAGCTTAAAGGGGACCACTAATGAAAAACTGTTTTTT.

This clonotype was found a few times. The rearrangement uses TRBV7-2 and TRBJ2-1; 15 bases map to TRBD2. The V and J ends lost 5 bases and 0 bases, in that order; junction bases with no gene match: 5. The CDR3 sequence is 18 residues long. Per the germline V gene, CDR1 is SGHTA and CDR2 is FQGNSA. CDR3: CASSPRTSGGVSYNEQFF. CDR3 nucleotide sequence: TGTGCCAGCAGCCCTCGGACTAGCGGGGGGGTCTCCTACAATGAGCAGTTCTTC.

Here the CDR3 DNA reads TGCGCCAGCAGCCCGGACAGCTCAACTAATGAAAAACTGTTTTTT. This translates into CASSPDSSTNEKLFF. The chain uses TRBV4-3 and TRBJ1-4; a possible D gene is TRBD1 (6 bases). The germline V and J ends were trimmed by 4 bases and 0 bases, with 9 bases remaining between them. CDR3 size: 15 residues. Germline-derived CDR1 and CDR2 are LGHNA and YSLEER.

V is TRBV6-5 and J is TRBJ1-6; D is ambiguous. Per germline, CDR1 MNHEY and CDR2 SVGAGI. The CDR3 length is 13 residues. The germline V and J ends were trimmed by 8 bases and 5 bases, with 10 bases remaining between them. CDR3 nucleotide sequence: TGTGCCAGCCGGGAGACCAATAATTCACCCCTCCACTTT. It specifies CASRETNNSPLHF.

There are many counts of this clonotype. This chain uses TRBV5-1 with TRBJ2-1; 7 bases are a match to TRBD2. V lost 0 bases, J lost 8 bases, and 14 bases stayed unmatched. CDR3 length equals 17 residues. CDR1 and CDR2 from the germline V gene are SGHRS and YFSETQ. CDR3 amino acids: CASSLAYLGGGEDEQFF. The CDR3 DNA follows: TGCGCCAGCAGCTTGGCTTATTTGGGGGGAGGGGAAGATGAGCAGTTCTTC. Using reference TRBV5-1 and TRBJ2-1 for the parts outside the CDR3, the full variable domain is KAGVTQTPRYLIKTRGQQVTLSCSPISGHRSVSWYQQTPGQGLQFLFEYFSETQRNKGNFPGRFSGRQFSNSRSEMNVSTLELGDSALYLCASSLAYLGGGEDEQFFGPGTRLTVL.

This clonotype has a handful of counts. CDR3 in amino acids: CASSDRPPGLSGSPLHF. Written as DNA, the CDR3 is TGTGCCAGCAGTGATCGTCCCCCCGGGCTTAGCGGTTCACCCCTCCACTTT. V gene TRBV2 combines with J gene TRBJ1-6, with D unresolved. V dropped 3 bases and J dropped 9 bases, with 21 bases sitting between them. The CDR3 is made up of 17 amino acids. Germline values: CDR1 SNHLY, CDR2 FYNNEI.

The sample holds a few counts of this clonotype. The chain couples TRBV5-1 to TRBJ2-1, with 10 bases fitting TRBD2. CDR3 length: 16 residues. V lost 4 bases and J lost 1; bases outside the gene matches: 5. Per the germline V gene, CDR1 is SGHRS and CDR2 is YFSETQ. CDR3 coding DNA: TGCGCCAGCAGCAAACTAGCGGGGCCTTCCTACAATGAGCAGTTCTTC. Its protein product is CASSKLAGPSYNEQFF. Supplemented by reference TRBV5-1 and TRBJ2-1, the full variable domain reads KAGVTQTPRYLIKTRGQQVTLSCSPISGHRSVSWYQQTPGQGLQFLFEYFSETQRNKGNFPGRFSGRQFSNSRSEMNVSTLELGDSALYLCASSKLAGPSYNEQFFGPGTRLTVL.

V and J are TRBV6-2 or TRBV6-3 and TRBJ2-3; D not certain. The germline V and J ends were trimmed by 5 bases and 5 bases, with 8 bases remaining between them. The CDR3 extends over 12 amino acids. The germline CDR1 and CDR2 sequences are MNHEY and SVGEGT. CDR3 loop: CASSPEIDTQYF. The DNA of the CDR3 is TGTGCCAGCAGTCCCGAGATAGATACGCAGTATTTT.

This clonotype came up many times. J is TRBJ1-6 and V is TRBV7-2; D unresolved. Germline lookup yields CDR1 SGHTA and CDR2 FQGNSA. The CDR3 is 16 amino acids. Trimming left V 5 bases short and J 0 bases short, with 11 bases between. The CDR3: CASSPPGSSYNSPLHF. Written as DNA, the CDR3 is TGTGCCAGCAGCCCTCCAGGCAGCTCCTATAATTCACCCCTCCACTTT.

About this clonotype itself: A much larger clone lies one base from this, so it may be a read error. The V and J genes are TRBV12-3 or TRBV12-4 and TRBJ1-5; perhaps TRBD1 as D (5 bases). The CDR3 runs 15 residues. The CDR3 nucleotides are TGTGCCAGCAGTCCCCGTCAGGGTGGCAATCAGCCCCAGAATTTT. Encoded protein: CASSPRQGGNQPQNF.

The chain combines TRBV11-2 with TRBJ2-5, with D maybe TRBD1 (6 bases). The CDR3 extends over 16 amino acids. The V gene's germline CDR1 is SGHAT and CDR2 FQNNGV. The V end was cut by 5 bases, the J end by 3 bases, with 19 bases between. The CDR3, as DNA: TGTGCCAGCAGCCCTCTTTTGGGGGCGGAGGAAGAGACCCAGTACTTC. It yields the protein CASSPLLGAEEETQYF.

V is TRBV4-1 and J is TRBJ2-1; 7 bases line up with TRBD1. V shed 6 bases, J shed 8 bases, and the junction held 10 bases outside the gene matches. This CDR3 is built from 14 residues. Germline CDR1 MGHRA, CDR2 YSYEKL. For the CDR3, the DNA is TGCGCCAGCAGACGAATCATAACAGGGGATGAGCAGTTCTTC. This encodes CASRRIITGDEQFF.

This clonotype was found a few times. This chain connects TRBV6-5 to TRBJ2-7; TRBD2 aligns across 7 bases. With V trimmed by 5 bases and J by 3 bases, 4 bases remained unmatched. In germline, CDR1 is MNHEY, CDR2 SVGAGI. The CDR3 contains 13 residues. The CDR3 region is CASSGGELYEQYF. CDR3 DNA: TGTGCCAGCAGTGGGGGGGAACTCTACGAGCAGTACTTC.

This clonotype was picked up a small number of times. This sequence joins TRBV18 and TRBJ2-2, with unresolved D. CDR3 length: 14 amino acids. Per germline, CDR1 KGHSH and CDR2 LQKENI. The V end lost 3 bases, the J end lost 4 bases, and 9 bases lay between the germline ends. For the CDR3, the DNA is TGTGCCAGCTCACCCACAAGCTCCACCGGGGAGCTGTTTTTT. As protein: CASSPTSSTGELFF.